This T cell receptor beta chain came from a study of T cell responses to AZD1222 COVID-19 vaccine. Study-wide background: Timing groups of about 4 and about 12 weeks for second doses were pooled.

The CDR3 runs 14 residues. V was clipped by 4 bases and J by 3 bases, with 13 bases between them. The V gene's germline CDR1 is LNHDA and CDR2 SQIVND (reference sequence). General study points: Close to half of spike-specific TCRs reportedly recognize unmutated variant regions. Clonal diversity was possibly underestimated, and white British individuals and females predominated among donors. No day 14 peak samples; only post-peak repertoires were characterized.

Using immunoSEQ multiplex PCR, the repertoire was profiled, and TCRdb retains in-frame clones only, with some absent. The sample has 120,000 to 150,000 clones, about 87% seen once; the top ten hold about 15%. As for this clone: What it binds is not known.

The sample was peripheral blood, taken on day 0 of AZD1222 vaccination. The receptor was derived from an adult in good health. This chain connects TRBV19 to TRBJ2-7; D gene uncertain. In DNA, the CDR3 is TGTGCCAGTAGTAGGGGTGGCACCAACTACGAGCAGTACTTC. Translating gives CASSRGGTNYEQYF.